This T cell receptor beta chain was captured by sequencing in a study of T cells in Graves' hyperthyroidism and ophthalmopathy (dated 2019 in TCRdb). Study-level background: Peripheral blood was sampled at the time of initial diagnosis, prior to any treatment. Whether ophthalmopathy could be predicted prospectively was tested in an independent validation cohort made up of roughly 20 hyperthyroidism patients plus 17 patients who later progressed to ophthalmopathy. A discovery cohort of 95 to 100 patients, 43 with Graves' ophthalmopathy and about 58 with stable Graves' hyperthyroidism, was used to find distinguishing TCR V-J signatures. For training and testing, the 100 or so patients in the discovery cohort were randomly divided in a 7:3 ratio. Once sampling was done, hyperthyroidism patients were given methimazole at a starting dose of 30 mg daily, whereas ophthalmopathy patients were given high-dose intravenous methylprednisolone. In addition, the study compared T-cell repertoires in thyroid tissue and in blood from about six Graves' hyperthyroidism patients. TCR Vbeta CDR3 sequencing of roughly 140 peripheral blood samples (43 ophthalmopathy, 75 to 80 hyperthyroidism and approximately 17 progressor patients) is reported in the paper.

The research as a whole found: No statistical method was used to fix the sample size in advance, and group allocation was not hidden from the investigators. During validation, the model predicted progression to ophthalmopathy a median of about 6.3 months ahead of onset, with approximately 70% sensitivity and almost 75% specificity. Most expanded thyroid clonotypes (frequency above 0.001) were also detected in blood, suggesting blood repertoires may reflect thyroid immune responses. A model built on a 13 V-J signature distinguished ophthalmopathy from stable hyperthyroidism, reaching about 88% sensitivity and approximately 81% specificity in cross-validation and 80%/75% in testing.

Concerning this clonotype: What antigen it recognizes has not been identified. The missing conserved phenylalanine or tryptophan at the end of this CDR3 makes a read error likely. The DNA is omitted, as the CDR3 cannot be located on it reliably, and the CDR3 follows TCRdb's listing.

A patient counted as having stable Graves' hyperthyroidism if no progression to ophthalmopathy occurred over 18 months of follow-up. Hyperthyroidism patients were newly diagnosed, had a disease duration of under 2 months, and were aged 18 to 65 years. Patients with uncontrolled infections, other autoimmune diseases, pregnancy or lactation were excluded. Diagnoses were established on the basis of clinical symptoms, serum thyroxine and TRAb, thyroid ultrasound, and orbital computed tomography. Ficoll-Paque density gradient centrifugation was used to isolate PBMCs from about 9 ml of fresh peripheral blood. Total RNA was extracted with Trizol reagent, and quality was checked on an Agilent 2100 Bioanalyzer. CDR1 and CDR2 are drawn from the germline V gene (reference sequence): SEHNR, FQNEAQ. Inclusive of both ends, the CDR3 amounts to 9 amino acids. The TCR beta CDR3 regions were amplified from RNA transcripts. The TCR CDR3 was subjected to a first round of RT-PCR using the HTBI primer set and the Qiagen OneStep RT-PCR kit. Libraries were constructed in a second round of multiplex PCR, after which size selection and purification were performed. Libraries were sequenced paired-end with 100 bp reads on an Illumina HiSeq2000. Under the source paper's analysis protocol: SOAPnuke was used to process the raw data, throwing out any read that contained adapters or uncalled bases, had a mean Phred below 15, or lacked an exact constant-primer or identifier match. High-quality paired reads were merged using COPE v1.2.5, and each unique nucleotide sequence was defined as a clonotype. MiTCR v1.1 was used to align the clonotypes against IMGT TRBV, TRBD and TRBJ reference segments. Only V-J combinations with frequency above 0.0001, covering about 99% of repertoires, were analysed. A TCS score was defined as the ratio between F50 (clonal expansion) and ExV (chaos), using BLOSUM62-based TCRdist between CDR3 peptides within each V-J. Welch's t-statistics and random forest reduced fewer than 550 V-J features to roughly 13, which were used in a naive Bayes classifier (R e1071). The similarity between thyroid and blood repertoires was quantified using the Morisita-Horn index. The public reads were reanalyzed by TCRdb: fastp trimming at Q25, MiXCR alignment, in-frame beta chains only. All rows with the same CDR3 protein become a single entry with the most common DNA and genes. TCRdb, not the original authors, processed these V and J calls. The sample table records hundreds of thousands of distinct CDR3 sequences; more than 30% of these occur just once. The ten largest account for 8.9% of the sample.

The chain links TRBV7-9 with TRBJ2-2; the table's D call, TRBD2, was not checked against the DNA. The sequence derives from a man aged 18 to 29 with Graves' hyperthyroidism. What was sequenced was blood. CDR3 protein: CASSGRGEG.